These 5 T cell receptor beta chains were sequenced from one sample in a study of shared clonotypes between healthy human individuals (TCRdb year 2020). CD8 naive samples were obtained by positive selection for CCR7 among CD45RO-negative cells, yielding a CD45RA+CCR7+ population from which TemRA cells were excluded. Receptor amplification or capture employed the immunoSEQ multiplex PCR assay. Held by TCRdb, this immuneACCESS table contains in-frame sequences only and omits some clones. Under half of the omission traces to an unresolved V gene where checked; the cause of the rest is unknown. This sample has about 2.1 million clones in its table, and about 93% of those were observed once. Together, the top ten hold under 2% of the sample. The specimen was naive CD8+ T cells from PBMCs. This specimen's cell subset or site label, per the study, means: CD45RA+CCR7+. Receptors were obtained from a man between 18 and 35 years old in good health. Some clones in this sample may be carry-over from other donors' samples.

V gene TRBV7-2 combines with J gene TRBJ2-1; 13 bases fit TRBD2. V was pared by 5 bases and J by 8 bases, with 6 bases of the junction left unmatched. Germline lookup yields CDR1 SGHTA and CDR2 FQGNSA. This CDR3 is built from 15 residues. In DNA, the CDR3 is TGTGCCAGCAGCCTAACTAGCGGGAGGGCGGATGAGCAGTTCTTC. Protein product: CASSLTSGRADEQFF.

This rearrangement joins TRBV19 to TRBJ1-5; TRBD1 matches at 7 bases. This CDR3 has 13 amino acids. Germline CDR1 LNHDA, CDR2 SQIVND (reference sequence). With V trimmed by 4 bases and J by 5 bases, 2 bases remained unmatched. The CDR3: CASSTRGDQPQHF. CDR3 sequence (DNA): TGTGCCAGTAGTACCAGGGGGGATCAGCCCCAGCATTTT.

The chain employs TRBV11-2 and TRBJ2-1; D might be TRBD2 (5 bases). The CDR3 loop spans 18 amino acids. Germline V gene data show CDR1 as SGHAT and CDR2 as FQNNGV. V lost 0 bases, J lost 5 bases, and 20 bases lay in between. The CDR3 region is CASSLDVTFWRTDNEQFF. The CDR3 DNA follows: TGTGCCAGCAGCTTAGATGTGACGTTTTGGAGGACCGACAATGAGCAGTTCTTC.

V gene TRBV19 combines with J gene TRBJ1-1, with TRBD1 identical over 8 bases. After removal of 4 bases from V and 1 base from J, the junction contained 8 bases not matched to a gene. CDR1 LNHDA and CDR2 SQIVND come from the germline V gene (reference sequence). The CDR3 covers 16 residues. CDR3 loop: CASSTQTGEANTEAFF. In DNA, the CDR3 is TGTGCCAGTAGTACCCAGACAGGGGAGGCGAACACTGAAGCTTTCTTT.

The chain recombines TRBV6-1 with TRBJ1-5; 9 positions agree with TRBD1. V trimming: 3 bases; J trimming: 9 bases; junction bases outside the gene matches: 6. Germline V gene data show CDR1 as MNHNS and CDR2 as SASEGT. CDR3 length: 14 amino acids. CDR3 loop: CASSDRQGEWPQHF. The CDR3 nucleotides are TGTGCCAGCAGTGATAGACAGGGGGAATGGCCCCAGCATTTT.